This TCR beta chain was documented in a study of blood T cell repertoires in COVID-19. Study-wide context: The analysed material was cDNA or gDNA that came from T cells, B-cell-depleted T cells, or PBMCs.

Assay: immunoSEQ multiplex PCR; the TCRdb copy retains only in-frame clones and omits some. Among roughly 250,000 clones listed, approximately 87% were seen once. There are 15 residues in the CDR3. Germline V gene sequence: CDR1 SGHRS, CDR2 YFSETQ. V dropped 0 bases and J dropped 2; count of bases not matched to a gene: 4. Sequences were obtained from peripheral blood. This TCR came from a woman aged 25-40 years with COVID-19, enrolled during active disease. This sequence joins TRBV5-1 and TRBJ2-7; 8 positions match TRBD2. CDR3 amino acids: CASSLGERGTYEQYF. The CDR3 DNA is TGCGCCAGCAGCTTGGGCGAGCGGGGGACCTACGAGCAGTACTTC.